This is a list of T cell receptor beta chains from one sample in a study of CD8 T cells in ankylosing spondylitis. TCRdb ran MiXCR on the 5' RACE reads and lists one entry per CDR3 protein. The table lists more than 400,000 distinct CDR3 sequences, about 5% of them singletons, with under 4.5% in the top ten. The sample was blood, either unsorted or a sorted T cell fraction (not recorded which). The receptors shown here come from a male donor with ankylosing spondylitis. Both conserved end residues are part of each CDR3. The D gene is left open where the match is weak. Expanded clones are given a class, and other clones once, few, many or no size at all.

TRBV10-2	TRBD2	NA	TRBJ2-3	TGCGCCAGCAAGGAAAGCGGGGCACGCAAAGATACGCAGTATTTT	CASKESGARKDTQYF
TRBV5-1	NA	many	TRBJ2-2	TGCGCCAGCAGCTTGGTTCGCACTCACAACACCGGGGAGCTGTTTTTT	CASSLVRTHNTGELFF
TRBV6-5	NA	many	TRBJ1-2	TGTGCCAGCAGTTACTCGGGGTTGAGAGGCTACACCTTC	CASSYSGLRGYTF
TRBV6-1	TRBD1	many	TRBJ1-2	TGTGCCAGCAGACCAGGGACAGTAGGGGGCTACACCTTC	CASRPGTVGGYTF
TRBV27	NA	NA	TRBJ1-5	TGTGCCAGCATAAACGGACAGCCGGTGAGCAATCAGCCCCAGCATTTT	CASINGQPVSNQPQHF
TRBV20-1	NA	few	TRBJ2-3	TGCAGTGGATCAGGCCCTAGCGCTGGTACAGATACGCAGTATTTT	CSGSGPSAGTDTQYF
TRBV7-2	NA	many	TRBJ2-7	TGTGCCAGCACCTTCGGGGCCCCATACGAGCAGTACTTC	CASTFGAPYEQYF
TRBV4-3	TRBD2	many	TRBJ2-1	TGCGCCAGCAGCCAAGATGTCGGAGCGGGAGCCTACAATGAGCAGTTCTTC	CASSQDVGAGAYNEQFF
TRBV29-1	NA	many	TRBJ2-3	TGCAGCGTAGCCCCTTTGAATACGCAGTATTTT	CSVAPLNTQYF
TRBV20-1	TRBD2	many	TRBJ2-1	TGCAGTGCTTCGGTACTAGCGGGGATAACCCACCGAACGGGTGAGCAGTTCTTC	CSASVLAGITHRTGEQFF
TRBV6-5	NA	NA	TRBJ2-2	TGTGCCAGCAGTTACTCTACTGAGAACACCGGGGAGCTGTTTTTT	CASSYSTENTGELFF
TRBV12-3/TRBV12-4	NA	many	TRBJ2-7	TGTGCCAGCAGTTTTATCGGCAATGGCTCCTACGAGCAGTACTTC	CASSFIGNGSYEQYF
TRBV10-3	TRBD1	many	TRBJ2-1	TGTGCCATCAGTAGACAGGGGGAAAACAATGAGCAGTTCTTC	CAISRQGENNEQFF